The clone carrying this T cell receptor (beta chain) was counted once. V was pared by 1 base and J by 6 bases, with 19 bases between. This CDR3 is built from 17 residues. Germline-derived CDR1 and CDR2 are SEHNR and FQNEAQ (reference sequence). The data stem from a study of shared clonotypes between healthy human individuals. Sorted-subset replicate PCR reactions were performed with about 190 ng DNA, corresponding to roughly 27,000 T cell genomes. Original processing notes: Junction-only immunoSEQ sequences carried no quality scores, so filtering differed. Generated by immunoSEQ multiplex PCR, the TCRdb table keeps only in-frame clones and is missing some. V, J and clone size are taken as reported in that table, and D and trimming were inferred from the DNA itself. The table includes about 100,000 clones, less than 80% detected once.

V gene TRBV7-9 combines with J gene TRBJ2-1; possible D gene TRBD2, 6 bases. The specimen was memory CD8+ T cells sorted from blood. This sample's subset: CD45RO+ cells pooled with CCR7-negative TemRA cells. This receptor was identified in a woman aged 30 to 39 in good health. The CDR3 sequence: CASSLVVGLASFNEQFF. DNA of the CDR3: TGTGCCAGCAGCTTAGTCGTTGGGCTAGCGAGCTTCAATGAGCAGTTCTTC.